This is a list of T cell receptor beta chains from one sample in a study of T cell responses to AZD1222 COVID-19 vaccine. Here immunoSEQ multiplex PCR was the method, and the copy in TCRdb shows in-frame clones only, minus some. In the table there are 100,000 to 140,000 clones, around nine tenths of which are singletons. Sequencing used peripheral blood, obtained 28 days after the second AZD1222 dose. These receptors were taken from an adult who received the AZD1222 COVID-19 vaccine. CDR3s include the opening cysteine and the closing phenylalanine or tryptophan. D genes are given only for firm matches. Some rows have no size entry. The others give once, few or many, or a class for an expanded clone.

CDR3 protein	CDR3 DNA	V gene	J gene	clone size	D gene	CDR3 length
CASSASPSRGYTF	TGTGCCAGCAGCGCGTCCCCCAGTAGAGGCTACACCTTC	TRBV28	TRBJ1-2	NA	NA	13
CASSLGFSSYEQYF	TGTGCCAGCAGCTTAGGGTTCAGCTCCTACGAGCAGTACTTC	TRBV11-2	TRBJ2-7	once	NA	14
CASSQEWGVYEQYF	TGTGCCAGCAGCCAAGAGTGGGGGGTTTACGAGCAGTACTTC	TRBV3-1/TRBV3-2	TRBJ2-7	NA	NA	14
CASSQESGANVLTF	TGTGCCAGCTCACAGGAATCTGGGGCCAACGTCCTGACTTTC	TRBV18	TRBJ2-6	NA	NA	14
CASSIAPGALHNSPLHF	TGTGCCAGTAGTATAGCCCCAGGCGCTCTTCATAATTCACCCCTCCACTTT	TRBV19	TRBJ1-6	NA	NA	17
CASSPRDLGDYGYTF	TGCGCCAGCAGCCCCAGGGACCTAGGGGACTATGGCTACACCTTC	TRBV4-1	TRBJ1-2	NA	NA	15
CASSLDLTPSYEQYF	TGCGCCAGCAGCTTGGACCTAACCCCCTCCTACGAGCAGTACTTC	TRBV5-1	TRBJ2-7	NA	NA	15
CASSYSVGGIQETQYF	TGTGCCAGCAGTTACTCTGTCGGAGGGATCCAAGAGACCCAGTACTTC	TRBV6-5	TRBJ2-5	NA	NA	16
CASKEVGAGNQPQHF	TGTGCCAGCAAGGAAGTGGGGGCGGGCAATCAGCCCCAGCATTTT	TRBV28	TRBJ1-5	NA	NA	15
CASSQGTSGYEQYF	TGTGCCAGCAGCCAAGGGACTAGCGGCTACGAGCAGTACTTC	TRBV3-1/TRBV3-2	TRBJ2-7	NA	TRBD2	14
CASSLGQGVTGELFF	TGCGCCAGCAGCTTGGGACAGGGGGTCACCGGGGAGCTGTTTTTT	TRBV5-1	TRBJ2-2	NA	TRBD1	15
CASSRGQSNSPLHF	TGTGCCAGCAGCCGGGGACAGAGTAATTCACCCCTCCACTTT	TRBV4-2	TRBJ1-6	NA	TRBD1	14
CATYRQGNTEAFF	TGTGCCACCTATCGACAGGGGAACACTGAAGCTTTCTTT	TRBV6-5	TRBJ1-1	NA	TRBD1	13
CSANLAGSDTQYF	TGCAGCGCAAACCTAGCAGGTTCAGATACGCAGTATTTT	TRBV29-1	TRBJ2-3	NA	NA	13
CASSAETGTGGEYQYF	TGTGCCAGCAGTGCCGAGACCGGGACAGGGGGCGAGTATCAGTACTTC	TRBV6-1	TRBJ2-7	NA	TRBD1	16
CASSQTGGAGEKLFF	TGTGCCAGCAGCCAGACAGGGGGCGCGGGTGAAAAACTGTTTTTT	TRBV11-2	TRBJ1-4	NA	TRBD1	15
CASSLQGYSTDTQYF	TGCGCCAGCAGCTTGCAGGGGTATAGCACAGATACGCAGTATTTT	TRBV5-1	TRBJ2-3	few	NA	15
CASSQAWGRTEAFF	TGTGCCAGCAGCCAAGCATGGGGGAGAACTGAAGCTTTCTTT	TRBV3-1/TRBV3-2	TRBJ1-1	NA	NA	14
CASSLAAAAGGSPLHF	TGCGCCAGCAGCTTGGCGGCAGCCGCCGGCGGTTCACCCCTCCACTTT	TRBV5-1	TRBJ1-6	NA	NA	16
CASSQDSQNTEAFF	TGTGCCAGCAGCCAAGATTCCCAGAACACTGAAGCTTTCTTT	TRBV4-2	TRBJ1-1	NA	NA	14
CASSSSFSSSPQHF	TGTGCCAGCTCATCTAGTTTCTCGTCTTCGCCCCAGCATTTT	TRBV18	TRBJ1-5	NA	NA	14
CASRMPGPDQPQHF	TGTGCCAGTAGAATGCCGGGACCGGATCAGCCCCAGCATTTT	TRBV19	TRBJ1-5	NA	NA	14
CASSLAVTGIYGYTF	TGTGCCAGCAGCTTAGCGGTGACAGGGATCTATGGCTACACCTTC	TRBV7-2	TRBJ1-2	few	TRBD1	15
CASRLQGLQGYTF	TGTGCCAGCAGATTACAGGGACTTCAGGGCTACACCTTC	TRBV12-3/TRBV12-4	TRBJ1-2	NA	NA	13
CASSVGQGSGEKLFF	TGTGCCAGCAGCGTTGGACAGGGAAGTGGTGAAAAACTGTTTTTT	TRBV9	TRBJ1-4	NA	TRBD1	15
CASSFQGTQETQYF	TGTGCCAGCAGCTTCCAGGGGACCCAAGAGACCCAGTACTTC	TRBV5-6	TRBJ2-5	NA	NA	14
CASSIGQYEKLFF	TGTGCCAGTAGTATAGGACAGTACGAAAAACTGTTTTTT	TRBV19	TRBJ1-4	NA	NA	13
CASSLYGQENTEAFF	TGTGCCAGCAGCTTGTACGGTCAAGAGAACACTGAAGCTTTCTTT	TRBV5-6	TRBJ1-1	NA	NA	15
CASRRDRGPPNHYGYTF	TGTGCCAGCAGGAGGGACAGGGGGCCTCCCAACCACTATGGCTACACCTTC	TRBV27	TRBJ1-2	NA	TRBD1	17
CASSLSLTRGAQETQYF	TGTGCCAGCAGCTTATCCTTGACGAGGGGGGCACAAGAGACCCAGTACTTC	TRBV7-2	TRBJ2-5	NA	NA	17
CASSMQGGPGNTIYF	TGTGCCAGCAGTATGCAGGGTGGCCCTGGAAACACCATATATTTT	TRBV2	TRBJ1-3	NA	NA	15
CASSIERGSYGYTF	TGTGCCAGTAGTATAGAGAGAGGGAGCTATGGCTACACCTTC	TRBV19	TRBJ1-2	NA	NA	14
CSVRTGDPYNEQFF	TGCAGCGTTCGGACAGGGGATCCCTACAATGAGCAGTTCTTC	TRBV29-1	TRBJ2-1	NA	TRBD1	14
CASSEGSYGYTF	TGTGCCAGCAGTGAAGGGAGTTATGGCTACACCTTC	TRBV2	TRBJ1-2	NA	NA	12
CASSPGVGANYGYTF	TGTGCCAGTAGCCCCGGGGTGGGAGCTAACTATGGCTACACCTTC	TRBV19	TRBJ1-2	NA	NA	15
CATSRVGYNEQFF	TGTGCCACCAGCAGAGTTGGATACAATGAGCAGTTCTTC	TRBV15	TRBJ2-1	NA	NA	13
CASSSGGGDTEAFF	TGTGCCAGCAGCTCGGGCGGCGGGGACACTGAAGCTTTCTTT	TRBV5-6	TRBJ1-1	NA	NA	14
CAINRAQESPSPLHF	TGTGCCATCAACAGGGCCCAGGAATCCCCTTCACCCCTCCACTTT	TRBV27	TRBJ1-6	NA	NA	15
CASSFRAYGYTF	TGTGCCAGCAGCTTTAGAGCTTATGGCTACACCTTC	TRBV7-9	TRBJ1-2	NA	NA	12